This TCR beta chain is drawn from a study of shared clonotypes between healthy human individuals. Using immunoSEQ multiplex PCR, the repertoire was profiled, and TCRdb retains in-frame clones only, with some absent. The sample holds 950,000 to 1,100,000 clones, roughly 80% seen once. V was trimmed by 6 bases and J by 3 bases, leaving 15 bases between them. The CDR3 consists of 15 residues. Germline loops: CDR1 ENHRY, CDR2 SYGVKD. The chain is built from TRBV10-3 and TRBJ2-1; D remains ambiguous. Source material: memory CD4+ T cells sorted from blood. As for subset: CD45RA-negative fraction. The origin of this receptor is a man aged 18 to 30 in good health. CDR3: CAISASFGYYNEQFF. CDR3 in DNA: TGTGCCATCAGCGCTAGTTTCGGCTACTACAATGAGCAGTTCTTC.